This is a list of T cell receptor beta chains from one sample in a study of control samples from healthy donors and cancer patients. Sequencing was performed with immunoSEQ multiplex PCR; in TCRdb, only in-frame clones are kept and a portion is missing. Among roughly 150,000 clones listed, roughly 88% were seen once. Input material: blood. All receptors derive from a young man in good health. Each CDR3 is given with its conserved first and last residue. The order of the fields is clone size, J gene, D gene, V gene, CDR3 DNA, CDR3 protein. D genes are given only for firm matches. Clone size, where shown, is once, few, many, or a class for clones that have expanded.

clone size: once; J gene: TRBJ2-7; D gene: .; V gene: TRBV5-5; CDR3 DNA: TGTGCCAGCAGCTGGGACACCTTAACCACCTACGAGCAGTACTTC; CDR3 protein: CASSWDTLTTYEQYF
clone size: few; J gene: TRBJ1-3; D gene: .; V gene: TRBV18; CDR3 DNA: TGTGCCAGCTCACTAGACAGGCATTCTTCTGGAAACACCATATATTTT; CDR3 protein: CASSLDRHSSGNTIYF
clone size: .; J gene: TRBJ1-5; D gene: .; V gene: TRBV18; CDR3 DNA: TGTGCCAGCTCACCACGGGACGGGGTACAGCCCCAGCATTTT; CDR3 protein: CASSPRDGVQPQHF
clone size: once; J gene: TRBJ2-3; D gene: .; V gene: TRBV2; CDR3 DNA: TGTGCCAGCAGCCCGACCCAGATGGCAGATACGCAGTATTTT; CDR3 protein: CASSPTQMADTQYF
clone size: .; J gene: TRBJ1-3; D gene: .; V gene: TRBV7-2; CDR3 DNA: TGTGCCAGCAGCGCGGACAGCTCTGGAAACACCATATATTTT; CDR3 protein: CASSADSSGNTIYF
clone size: once; J gene: TRBJ2-7; D gene: .; V gene: TRBV6-6; CDR3 DNA: TGTGCCAGCAATCTAGGAGTATCCTCCTACGAGCAGTACTTC; CDR3 protein: CASNLGVSSYEQYF
clone size: few; J gene: TRBJ1-2; D gene: .; V gene: TRBV7-8; CDR3 DNA: TGTGCCAGCAGCCCAGACGGGAATTCCCTATCCGGCTACACCTTC; CDR3 protein: CASSPDGNSLSGYTF
clone size: .; J gene: TRBJ1-6; D gene: .; V gene: TRBV28; CDR3 DNA: TGTGCCAGCAGTTTAGGGCAGGATAATTCACCCCTCCACTTT; CDR3 protein: CASSLGQDNSPLHF
clone size: .; J gene: TRBJ1-6; D gene: .; V gene: TRBV18; CDR3 DNA: TGTGCCAGCTCACCAATAGACGCCGGGACGGGGAATTCACCCCTCCACTTT; CDR3 protein: CASSPIDAGTGNSPLHF
clone size: .; J gene: TRBJ1-1; D gene: .; V gene: TRBV4-3; CDR3 DNA: TGCGCCAGCAGCCCCAGGGGTAGCGAAGCTTTCTTT; CDR3 protein: CASSPRGSEAFF
clone size: .; J gene: TRBJ1-2; D gene: .; V gene: TRBV2; CDR3 DNA: TGTGCCAGCAGTGAGCGGCAGATTCATGGCTACACCTTC; CDR3 protein: CASSERQIHGYTF
clone size: .; J gene: TRBJ1-6; D gene: .; V gene: TRBV7-9; CDR3 DNA: TGTGCCAGCAGCTCTGGCGAGGGACGTTACTCACCCCTCCACTTT; CDR3 protein: CASSSGEGRYSPLHF
clone size: .; J gene: TRBJ2-7; D gene: .; V gene: TRBV9; CDR3 DNA: TGTGCCAGCAGCGTAGACTTGCAGCCCCACGAGCAGTACTTC; CDR3 protein: CASSVDLQPHEQYF
clone size: .; J gene: TRBJ1-3; D gene: .; V gene: TRBV15; CDR3 DNA: TGTGCCACCAGCAGAGCTGAAGCTGGAAACACCATATATTTT; CDR3 protein: CATSRAEAGNTIYF
clone size: .; J gene: TRBJ1-6; D gene: .; V gene: TRBV19; CDR3 DNA: TGTGCCAGTGCCGGACAGTATAATTCACCCCTCCACTTT; CDR3 protein: CASAGQYNSPLHF
clone size: .; J gene: TRBJ2-5; D gene: TRBD1; V gene: TRBV25-1; CDR3 DNA: TGTGCCAGCAGTCCTACAGGGGAAGAGACCCAGTACTTC; CDR3 protein: CASSPTGEETQYF
clone size: .; J gene: TRBJ2-4; D gene: TRBD2; V gene: TRBV28; CDR3 DNA: TGTGCCAGCAGGGCCGGGGGGGCCAAAAACATTCAGTACTTC; CDR3 protein: CASRAGGAKNIQYF
clone size: .; J gene: TRBJ2-4; D gene: .; V gene: TRBV14; CDR3 DNA: TGTGCCAGCAGCCAAGATTATGGCAAAAACATTCAGTACTTC; CDR3 protein: CASSQDYGKNIQYF
clone size: once; J gene: TRBJ1-2; D gene: .; V gene: TRBV30; CDR3 DNA: TGTGCCTGGTCACGACGTGTGGGGACGTCCTATGGCTACACCTTC; CDR3 protein: CAWSRRVGTSYGYTF
clone size: .; J gene: TRBJ1-1; D gene: .; V gene: TRBV11-1; CDR3 DNA: TGTGCCAGCAGCTTAGCGCTTCCGACTGAAGCTTTCTTT; CDR3 protein: CASSLALPTEAFF
clone size: .; J gene: TRBJ1-5; D gene: TRBD1; V gene: TRBV18; CDR3 DNA: TGTGCCAGCTCTCCCCCAGGGGGGCCCCAGCATTTT; CDR3 protein: CASSPPGGPQHF
clone size: .; J gene: TRBJ2-1; D gene: .; V gene: TRBV13; CDR3 DNA: TGTGCCAGCAGCTTAGGCGAGGACAAGAGCTCCTACAATGAGCAGTTCTTC; CDR3 protein: CASSLGEDKSSYNEQFF
clone size: .; J gene: TRBJ1-3; D gene: .; V gene: TRBV29-1; CDR3 DNA: TGCAGCGCAACTTGGTGGGCCGGGGGCAAATCTGGAAACACCATATATTTT; CDR3 protein: CSATWWAGGKSGNTIYF
clone size: .; J gene: TRBJ2-3; D gene: .; V gene: TRBV4-1; CDR3 DNA: TGCGCCAGCAGCCAAGATGGGGCAGTATCTAGCACAGATACGCAGTATTTT; CDR3 protein: CASSQDGAVSSTDTQYF
clone size: .; J gene: TRBJ1-4; D gene: .; V gene: TRBV28; CDR3 DNA: TGTGCCAGCAGTTTTTCGTTGGGGGAGGATGAAAAACTGTTTTTT; CDR3 protein: CASSFSLGEDEKLFF
clone size: .; J gene: TRBJ2-1; D gene: .; V gene: TRBV7-8; CDR3 DNA: TGTGCCAGCAGCCCCGTGGGAGGTGAGCAGTTCTTC; CDR3 protein: CASSPVGGEQFF
clone size: once; J gene: TRBJ2-1; D gene: TRBD2; V gene: TRBV7-9; CDR3 DNA: TGTGCCAGCAGCCGAGCAGGACTAGGACGGGGTACTGAGCAGTTCTTC; CDR3 protein: CASSRAGLGRGTEQFF
clone size: .; J gene: TRBJ2-7; D gene: TRBD2; V gene: TRBV7-8; CDR3 DNA: TGTGCCAGCAGCATACAGCGGGGGGGCGACTACGAGCAGTACTTC; CDR3 protein: CASSIQRGGDYEQYF
clone size: few; J gene: TRBJ2-7; D gene: .; V gene: TRBV6-1; CDR3 DNA: TGTGCCAGCAGTGAAGTTTGGTTCGAGCAGTACTTC; CDR3 protein: CASSEVWFEQYF
clone size: .; J gene: TRBJ2-1; D gene: .; V gene: TRBV24-1; CDR3 DNA: TGTGCCACCAGTGAGGTGGGACGCAACAATGAGCAGTTCTTC; CDR3 protein: CATSEVGRNNEQFF
clone size: few; J gene: TRBJ1-4; D gene: .; V gene: TRBV27; CDR3 DNA: TGTGCCAGCACTAACTCGTGGGGGCTCAATGAAAAACTGTTTTTT; CDR3 protein: CASTNSWGLNEKLFF
clone size: once; J gene: TRBJ2-1; D gene: .; V gene: TRBV6-2/TRBV6-3; CDR3 DNA: TGTGCCAGCAGTTACGGGACGGAGCAGTTCTTC; CDR3 protein: CASSYGTEQFF
clone size: .; J gene: TRBJ2-5; D gene: TRBD2; V gene: TRBV7-2; CDR3 DNA: TGTGCCAGCAGCTTCACCGGGACTAGCGGGGGGGCATGGGAGACCCAGTACTTC; CDR3 protein: CASSFTGTSGGAWETQYF
clone size: .; J gene: TRBJ1-3; D gene: .; V gene: TRBV25-1; CDR3 DNA: TGTGCCAGCAGCCTCGCTATGGGGAGAGGAAACACCATATATTTT; CDR3 protein: CASSLAMGRGNTIYF
clone size: once; J gene: TRBJ2-3; D gene: .; V gene: TRBV2; CDR3 DNA: TGTGCCAGCGGGACTTGGGATACGCAGTATTTT; CDR3 protein: CASGTWDTQYF
clone size: .; J gene: TRBJ2-5; D gene: .; V gene: TRBV5-1; CDR3 DNA: TGCGCCAGCAGCCTCAGCCCTTTAGAGACCCAGTACTTC; CDR3 protein: CASSLSPLETQYF
clone size: .; J gene: TRBJ2-5; D gene: .; V gene: TRBV7-9; CDR3 DNA: TGTGCCAGCAGCTTCCGAGAGACCCAGTACTTC; CDR3 protein: CASSFRETQYF
clone size: once; J gene: TRBJ2-1; D gene: TRBD2; V gene: TRBV7-3; CDR3 DNA: TGTGCCAGCAGCCCATACCCTACAGCGGGGGTGTACAATGAGCAGTTCTTC; CDR3 protein: CASSPYPTAGVYNEQFF
clone size: .; J gene: TRBJ2-7; D gene: TRBD1; V gene: TRBV5-5; CDR3 DNA: TGTGCCAGCAGCCGGATCAGGGGGACAAATGGGGAGCAGTACTTC; CDR3 protein: CASSRIRGTNGEQYF
clone size: .; J gene: TRBJ2-7; D gene: TRBD1; V gene: TRBV30; CDR3 DNA: TGTGCCTGGAACCCGGGACAGGGGGATTACGAGCAGTACTTC; CDR3 protein: CAWNPGQGDYEQYF
clone size: .; J gene: TRBJ2-3; D gene: .; V gene: TRBV7-2; CDR3 DNA: TGTGCCAGCAGCTTTCTTACTCGTCAATATACGCAGTATTTT; CDR3 protein: CASSFLTRQYTQYF
clone size: .; J gene: TRBJ1-1; D gene: .; V gene: TRBV7-2; CDR3 DNA: TGTGCCAGCAGCTTAGATCCAGGGCCGAACACTGAAGCTTTCTTT; CDR3 protein: CASSLDPGPNTEAFF
clone size: .; J gene: TRBJ1-4; D gene: .; V gene: TRBV7-9; CDR3 DNA: TGTGCCAGCAGCTTAGGGGGCAGATTTGAAAAACTGTTTTTT; CDR3 protein: CASSLGGRFEKLFF
clone size: .; J gene: TRBJ2-2; D gene: TRBD2; V gene: TRBV7-8; CDR3 DNA: TGTGCCAGCAGCTGGGGACTAGCGGGGGTATACACCGGGGAGCTGTTTTTT; CDR3 protein: CASSWGLAGVYTGELFF
clone size: .; J gene: TRBJ2-1; D gene: TRBD1; V gene: TRBV7-9; CDR3 DNA: TGTGCCAGCAGCCTAATTGACAGGGCGAATGAGCAGTTCTTC; CDR3 protein: CASSLIDRANEQFF
clone size: .; J gene: TRBJ2-7; D gene: TRBD1; V gene: TRBV28; CDR3 DNA: TGTGCCAGCAGTCCCGGGACAGGGGCCACTTACGAGCAGTACTTC; CDR3 protein: CASSPGTGATYEQYF
clone size: .; J gene: TRBJ2-1; D gene: TRBD2; V gene: TRBV7-9; CDR3 DNA: TGTGCCAGCAGCTCACTGCTAGCGGGGGGAATAAACAATGAGCAGTTCTTC; CDR3 protein: CASSSLLAGGINNEQFF
clone size: .; J gene: TRBJ2-2; D gene: .; V gene: TRBV19; CDR3 DNA: TGTGCCAGTAGTATAGGCAGGGGGAACACCGGGGAGCTGTTTTTT; CDR3 protein: CASSIGRGNTGELFF
clone size: .; J gene: TRBJ2-1; D gene: .; V gene: TRBV27; CDR3 DNA: TGTGCCAGCAGTTTCCCCGGGGGCAGGGCCGAGCAGTTCTTC; CDR3 protein: CASSFPGGRAEQFF
clone size: few; J gene: TRBJ2-7; D gene: TRBD1; V gene: TRBV6-5; CDR3 DNA: TGTGCCAGCAGCAAGGGACAGGTGCCGTACGAGCAGTACTTC; CDR3 protein: CASSKGQVPYEQYF
clone size: once; J gene: TRBJ2-1; D gene: .; V gene: TRBV13; CDR3 DNA: TGTGCCAGCAGCTTAAGTTTTCAGCAGGGTTACAATGAGCAGTTCTTC; CDR3 protein: CASSLSFQQGYNEQFF
clone size: .; J gene: TRBJ1-1; D gene: .; V gene: TRBV5-1; CDR3 DNA: TGCGCCAGCAGCTTGGAGGTGGGTAACACTGAAGCTTTCTTT; CDR3 protein: CASSLEVGNTEAFF
clone size: .; J gene: TRBJ1-2; D gene: .; V gene: TRBV27; CDR3 DNA: TGTGCCAGCAGTTTTCTCGGAATAGGGGGGTTGAATGGCTACACCTTC; CDR3 protein: CASSFLGIGGLNGYTF
clone size: .; J gene: TRBJ1-4; D gene: .; V gene: TRBV3-1/TRBV3-2; CDR3 DNA: TGTGCCAGCAGCCTTTGGGCGGGACTAAGGGGTGAAAAACTGTTTTTT; CDR3 protein: CASSLWAGLRGEKLFF